These 26 T cell receptor beta chains came from one sample sequenced in a study of T cell responses to AZD1222 COVID-19 vaccine. Method: immunoSEQ multiplex PCR; TCRdb's copy keeps in-frame clones and lacks some. Of 200,000 or so clones in the sample, more than 75% were seen once. Sequences were derived from peripheral blood, sampled on day 0 of MenACWY control vaccination. The receptors here all came from an adult in good health.

The chain couples TRBV30 to TRBJ2-5; D call uncertain. This CDR3 is built from 15 residues. V lost 0 bases, J lost 2 bases, and 13 bases lay in between. Looked up from germline, CDR1 is GTSNPN and CDR2 is SVGIG (reference sequence). CDR3 loop: CAWSVQRGPQETQYF. The CDR3 DNA reads as TGTGCCTGGAGTGTACAGAGAGGTCCACAAGAGACCCAGTACTTC.

This sequence joins TRBV7-9 and TRBJ1-2; D unresolved. CDR3 size: 12 residues. Trimming stripped 7 bases from V and 4 bases from J, with 10 bases between. Germline assignment: CDR1 SEHNR and CDR2 FQNEAQ (reference sequence). Here the CDR3 reads CASNVGVYGYTF. In DNA, the CDR3 is TGTGCCAGCAACGTTGGTGTCTATGGCTACACCTTC.

This rearrangement joins TRBV27 to TRBJ1-1; 8 bases are a match to TRBD1. Germline assignment: CDR1 MNHEY and CDR2 SMNVEV (reference sequence). V lost 5 bases and J lost 1; bases outside the gene matches: 3. The CDR3 totals 14 residues. The CDR3 DNA sequence: TGTGCCAGCAGTAAAGGGACAGGGAACACTGAAGCTTTCTTT. Translated, it gives CASSKGTGNTEAFF.

The rearrangement links TRBV7-2 to TRBJ1-3, with a weak D call TRBD1 (5 bases). The V and J ends lost 1 base and 0 bases respectively, with 10 bases between them. The CDR3 has 16 residues. Germline CDR1 and CDR2: SGHTA and FQGNSA. CDR3 residues: CASSLGSDSSGNTIYF. CDR3 nucleotide sequence: TGTGCCAGCAGCTTAGGATCAGACAGCTCTGGAAACACCATATATTTT. Full variable domain (rest looked up from reference TRBV7-2 and TRBJ1-3): GAGVSQSPSNKVTEKGKDVELRCDPISGHTALYWYRQSLGQGLEFLIYFQGNSAPDKSGLPSDRFSAERTGGSVSTLTIQRTQQEDSAVYLCASSLGSDSSGNTIYFGEGSWLTVV.

This clone was counted a few times. The rearrangement links TRBV7-2 to TRBJ1-5; the D is unclear. Germline V lookup: CDR1 SGHTA, CDR2 FQGNSA. Trimming pared 1 base from V and 7 bases from J, leaving 14 bases between. The length of the CDR3 is 15 residues. This chain's CDR3 is CASSLVGLGGQPQHF. The CDR3 DNA is TGTGCCAGCAGCTTAGTTGGGTTGGGAGGGCAGCCCCAGCATTTT.

This clone was observed a few times. This chain uses TRBV2 with TRBJ2-1; D may be TRBD2 (5 bases). The CDR3 sequence is 12 residues long. Germline assignment: CDR1 SNHLY and CDR2 FYNNEI. Trimming removed 6 bases at V and 12 bases at J, with 15 bases between. This chain's CDR3 is CASREDLTWQFF. CDR3 DNA: TGTGCCAGCAGGGAGGACCTTACCTGGCAGTTCTTC.

The CDR3 coding sequence is TGCGCCAGCAGCTTGGAGGTGGGGAGATACGAGCAGTACTTC. Translating gives CASSLEVGRYEQYF. This chain links TRBV5-1 with TRBJ2-7; possibly TRBD2 for D (5 bases). CDR1 is SGHRS, CDR2 YFSETQ, per germline. The CDR3 length is 14 residues. The ends were cut back, 0 bases at V and 4 bases at J, with 11 bases in the middle.

The chain carries TRBV11-2 and TRBJ1-1, with unresolved D. Germline lookup yields CDR1 SGHAT and CDR2 FQNNGV. V lost 1 base to trimming and J lost 0 bases, with 18 bases between them. This CDR3 has 18 amino acids. The CDR3 nucleotides are TGTGCCAGCAGCTTAGGAGACGGACGCCGGAGGTTGAACACTGAAGCTTTCTTT. It encodes CASSLGDGRRRLNTEAFF.

The rearrangement joins TRBV6-5 to TRBJ2-7; TRBD2 aligns across 8 bases. V lost 7 bases and J lost 6; bases outside the gene matches: 8. Germline CDR1 reads MNHEY; CDR2 reads SVGAGI. The CDR3 runs 13 residues. In DNA, the CDR3 is TGTGCCAGCACTAAACCGGGACTAGGCGAGCAGTACTTC. It yields the protein CASTKPGLGEQYF.

J is TRBJ2-7 and V is TRBV4-3; D may correspond to TRBD1 or TRBD2 (5 bases each). Germline V gives CDR1 LGHNA, CDR2 YSLEER. There are 15 residues in the CDR3. The V gene lost 1 base and the J gene lost 4 bases, with 14 bases spanning the gap. CDR3 nucleotides: TGCGCCAGCAGCCAAGGTGCCGGGGCTCCGTACGAGCAGTACTTC. Translated, it gives CASSQGAGAPYEQYF.

The gene calls are TRBV28 and TRBJ1-5, with D possibly matching TRBD1 (5 bases). CDR1 and CDR2 (germline): MDHEN, SYDVKM. The CDR3 contains 15 residues. V was shortened by 7 bases and J by 2 bases, with 15 bases between the two germline ends. This chain's CDR3 is CASIEGVSGNQPQHF. The CDR3 DNA reads TGTGCCAGCATTGAAGGGGTTTCGGGCAATCAGCCCCAGCATTTT.

This chain links TRBV12-3 or TRBV12-4 with TRBJ2-7; 10 nucleotides match TRBD1. J was trimmed by 7 bases and V by 4 bases; bases with no gene match: 4. The CDR3 extends over 13 amino acids. CDR3 amino acids: CASSSDRGGEQYF. The DNA of the CDR3 is TGTGCCAGCAGTTCGGACAGGGGGGGTGAGCAGTACTTC.

This clone was picked up one time. V is TRBV10-3 and J is TRBJ1-1, with D possibly being TRBD1 (6 bases). There are 16 residues in the CDR3. The ends were cut back, 2 bases at V and 1 base at J, with 14 bases in the middle. Germline values: CDR1 ENHRY, CDR2 SYGVKD. The CDR3 sequence: CAISERLGGGNTEAFF. The CDR3 DNA reads as TGTGCCATCAGTGAGCGGTTAGGGGGGGGGAACACTGAAGCTTTCTTT.

The chain carries TRBV6-2 or TRBV6-3 and TRBJ2-5; the D is unclear. CDR1 and CDR2 (germline): MNHEY, SVGEGT. There are 13 residues in the CDR3. Trimming took off 0 bases at V and 5 bases at J, with 7 bases between the two ends. The CDR3 reads CASSYSIAETQYF. For the CDR3, the DNA is TGTGCCAGCAGTTACTCGATTGCCGAGACCCAGTACTTC.

The chain is built from TRBV30 and TRBJ2-2; TRBD2 is a possible D gene (5 bases). The CDR3 is 14 amino acids. Germline-derived CDR1 and CDR2 are GTSNPN and SVGIG (reference sequence). The germline V and J ends were trimmed by 2 bases and 7 bases, with 14 bases remaining between them. The CDR3 bases are TGTGCCTGGAGTCTATTAAGGGCGGGCGGGGAGCTGTTTTTT. It encodes CAWSLLRAGGELFF.

CDR3 residues: CASSQSGREESYNEQFF. CDR3 nucleotides: TGCGCCAGCAGTCAATCGGGGCGGGAGGAGTCCTACAATGAGCAGTTCTTC. This chain joins TRBV23-1 and TRBJ2-1, with 8 bases that match TRBD2. TRBV23-1 counts as an open reading frame of uncertain function. This CDR3 comprises 17 residues. V was clipped by 0 bases and J by 1 base; unmatched bases: 5.

The chain is built from TRBV7-9 and TRBJ2-3; 8 nucleotides align to TRBD1. This CDR3 contains 16 residues. V dropped 2 bases and J dropped 2; count of bases not matched to a gene: 6. Germline V gene sequence: CDR1 SEHNR, CDR2 FQNEAQ (reference sequence). The CDR3 DNA sequence: TGTGCCAGCAGCTTAAGTCGGACAGGGACCACAGATACGCAGTATTTT. Translating gives CASSLSRTGTTDTQYF.

This chain joins TRBV12-3 or TRBV12-4 and TRBJ2-1; D call uncertain. This CDR3 region has 13 residues. The V end lost 6 bases, the J end lost 9 bases, and 15 bases lay between the germline ends. This chain's CDR3 is CASRVAPKGEQFF. The CDR3, as DNA: TGTGCCAGCAGGGTAGCCCCCAAGGGTGAGCAGTTCTTC.

The CDR3 spells CSVGRISYNEQFF. The CDR3 coding sequence is TGCAGCGTTGGACGGATCTCCTACAATGAGCAGTTCTTC. The V and J genes are TRBV29-1 and TRBJ2-1; D is unclear. CDR1 SQVTM and CDR2 ANQGSEA come from the germline V gene. This CDR3 comprises 13 residues. Trimming stripped 4 bases from V and 0 bases from J, with 7 bases between.

J is TRBJ2-7 and V is TRBV30; tentatively, D is TRBD2 (5 bases). Germline V gene lookup returns CDR1 GTSNPN and CDR2 SVGIG (reference sequence). V dropped 8 bases and J dropped 2 bases, with 13 bases sitting between them. This CDR3 has 12 residues. CDR3 in DNA: TGTGCCGCTAATGCGGGTACCTACGAGCAGTACTTC. Residues: CAANAGTYEQYF.

The rearrangement uses TRBV27 and TRBJ1-6, with 9 nucleotides matching TRBD1. The CDR3 totals 14 residues. V shed 5 bases, J shed 9 bases, and the junction held 5 bases outside the gene matches. CDR1 and CDR2 from the germline V gene are MNHEY and SMNVEV (reference sequence). The CDR3 loop is CASSDDRGSSPLHF. CDR3 bases: TGTGCCAGCAGTGATGACAGGGGGAGTTCACCCCTCCACTTT.

The V gene is TRBV5-1, the J gene TRBJ2-5; 7 bases line up with TRBD1. The CDR3 is 17 amino acids. Germline V gene lookup returns CDR1 SGHRS and CDR2 YFSETQ. J gave up 0 bases and V 0 bases, and 8 bases lay outside the gene matches. This CDR3 reads CASSLATGTDYQETQYF. CDR3 bases: TGCGCCAGCAGCTTGGCAACCGGGACAGACTACCAAGAGACCCAGTACTTC.

The chain carries TRBV28 and TRBJ2-5; 8 nucleotides match TRBD2. CDR1 MDHEN and CDR2 SYDVKM come from the germline V gene. This CDR3 has 15 residues. With V trimmed by 6 bases and J by 4 bases, 10 bases remained unmatched. The CDR3 sequence: CASSAGLASLETQYF. Here the CDR3 DNA reads TGTGCCAGCAGCGCCGGACTAGCAAGTTTAGAGACCCAGTACTTC.

This chain joins TRBV27 and TRBJ2-7, with a possible D match to TRBD2 (6 bases). CDR1 is MNHEY and CDR2 is SMNVEV in the germline V gene (reference sequence). The CDR3 covers 13 residues. V dropped 4 bases and J dropped 3 bases, with 10 bases sitting between them. CDR3 sequence (DNA): TGTGCCAGCAGTTCGGGGGAAATCTACGAGCAGTACTTC. It translates to CASSSGEIYEQYF.

V usage is TRBV3-1 (or the pseudogene TRBV3-2) and J usage is TRBJ2-3, with TRBD2 identical over 14 bases. V trimming: 11 bases; J trimming: 5 bases; junction bases outside the gene matches: 3. The length of the CDR3 is 13 residues. From germline, CDR1 is LGHDT and CDR2 YNNKEL (reference sequence). CDR3 nucleotides: TGTGCCTCCGGGACTAGCGGGGGAGATACGCAGTATTTT. Encoded protein: CASGTSGGDTQYF.

The chain links TRBV9 to TRBJ2-5, with TRBD1 matching over 8 bases. The V gene end was trimmed by 3 bases and the J gene end by 5 bases; junction bases not matched to a gene: 3. Germline V lookup: CDR1 SGDLS, CDR2 YYNGEE. CDR3 length: 13 amino acids. CDR3 protein: CASSDRGLETQYF. Here the CDR3 DNA reads TGTGCCAGCAGCGACAGGGGGTTGGAGACCCAGTACTTC. Full variable domain (remainder filled in from reference TRBV9 and TRBJ2-5): DSGVTQTPKHLITATGQRVTLRCSPRSGDLSVYWYQQSLDQGLQFLIQYYNGEERAKGNILERFSAQQFPDLHSELNLSSLELGDSALYFCASSDRGLETQYFGPGTRLLVL.